This entry concerns a single T cell receptor beta chain. It lacks a known antigen. Base qualities are not provided; no much larger clone lies one nucleotide away. CD8 naive samples were CD45RO-negative cells positively selected for CCR7, giving a CD45RA+CCR7+ population that excluded TemRA cells. The donors were healthy, HIV-negative adults who had no recently reported acute infections or vaccinations. All donors were Caucasian adults living in Nashville, Tennessee, USA. Blood was collected by leukapheresis, and PBMCs were isolated by Ficoll-Histopaque density gradient centrifugation and then cryopreserved in liquid nitrogen vapor phase. Analytical flow cytometry was used to check the purity and quantity of each magnetically sorted T cell population. Genomic DNA was isolated from each sorted fraction and quantified by UV absorbance on a Nanodrop 2000c. This sample is drawn from a study of shared clonotypes between healthy human individuals (dated by TCRdb to 2020 to 2022). In the study overall: Three men and a couple of women, aged 18 to 49 years, made up the cohort. For each donor, CD4 naive and CD4 memory were each given three plates, CD8 naive was given two plates, and CD8 memory was given one plate. To estimate repertoire size and how much clonotypes are shared between individuals, the study performed deep sequencing of blood TCR repertoires from roughly five healthy adults. To increase sequencing depth and limit assay-specific biases, TCR repertoire library preparation and sequencing were carried out by different laboratories using diverse techniques. Per donor, leukapheresis produced somewhere between about 0.8 and 9.5 billion PBMCs.

Using the deep immunoSEQ assay, TCR CDR3 regions were amplified from genomic DNA by multiplex PCR. Extracted genomic DNA from each cell subset was spread evenly across all wells of several immunoSEQ 96-well plates, with each plate serving as a replicate. Each replicate PCR for sorted subsets received roughly 0.2 ug genomic DNA, equal to some 32,000 T cell genomes. Purified libraries were quantified with a Qubit 3.0 fluorometer, sized on a Bioanalyzer 2100, and re-quantified with the KAPA Library Quantification kit. Every immunoSEQ 96-well plate was sequenced on a dedicated single-read 150-cycle Illumina NextSeq 550 flow cell. As for the authors' bioinformatics: Because only junctional sequences without quality scores were contained in the immunoSEQ output, filtering matching that applied to full-length reads could not be performed. Sequences were annotated with PyIR, a Python wrapper for IgBLAST v1.9, and V/J genes and CDR3 were assigned using IMGT germline references. Reads were removed for weak V/J assignments (E-value above 1e-6), missing CDR3, stop codons, out-of-frame junctions, or ambiguous translated residues. V3J clonotypes were defined by identical inferred V gene, J gene, and CDR3 amino acid sequence. Percentage overlap between repertoires was calculated by dividing the number of shared unique clonotypes by the size of the smaller repertoire. RTK rarefaction, the Chao1 estimator, and Recon v2.1 estimates of unobserved clonotypes were used to assess repertoire richness. For all TCRbeta clonotypes obtained by the gDNA method from a few donors, generation probabilities were computed with OLGA. The source is immuneACCESS, and TCRdb retained only in-frame sequences with V and J called. Part of the clones is not carried over; for the studies checked, unresolved V genes explain less than half of this, and the remainder is unexplained. That table supplies the V and J calls and clone size; D and trimming were determined from the DNA. Here the sample has 1.5 million to 2.5 million clones; about 95% occur a single time. Around 1.2% of the sample lies in the top ten.

Measured from the cysteine to the phenylalanine, the CDR3 is 15 residues long. Just CDR3 DNA is preserved here, 45 bases in frame from base 1. V is pruned by 8 bases and J by 4 bases, leaving 12 bases of the junction without a gene match. According to the germline V gene, CDR1 reads SGHVS and CDR2 reads FQNEAQ. Study-level results and caveats: Rarefaction of sorted-subset datasets indicated incomplete sequencing despite the large sequencing depth. Based on pairwise subsampling, the degree of clonotype sharing among donors was expected to be affected by sequencing depth. Compared with non-shared clonotypes, clonotypes shared by all four sorted-subset donors had higher generation probabilities. Naive subsets generally had larger estimated clonotype richness than memory subsets did. The small number of donors limited the genetic and exposure-history diversity represented. When four donors were compared, the shared fraction of clonotypes was about 5% for naive CD4, roughly 3.3% for naive CD8, more than 2% for memory CD4, and around 0.37% for memory CD8. Sampling was limited to blood, and TCR repertoires in tissue likely differ from TCR repertoires in blood.

Sequencing used naive CD8+ T cells sorted from blood. The sample's cell subset or site, from its label and the paper: CD45RA+CCR7+. This TCR came from a man aged 18 to 30 in good health. The chain was built from TRBV7-8 and TRBJ2-7; 9 bases in between match TRBD1. The CDR3 reads as follows: CASVVRDRADYEQYF. The DNA is as follows: TGTGCCAGCGTAGTCCGGGACAGGGCAGATTACGAGCAGTACTTC.